This TCR beta chain comes out of a study of T cell responses to AZD1222 COVID-19 vaccine. Study conclusions and caveats: The donors showed a predominance of white British ancestry and of females, with possible underestimation of clonal diversity. After two AZD1222 doses, spike-specific TCR breadth and depth rose versus day 0.

Libraries were prepared by immunoSEQ multiplex PCR; TCRdb keeps only in-frame clonotypes and omits some of them. The repertoire includes about 130,000 clones, about nine tenths of them detected once, and less than 9% sits in the top ten. Turning to this clone: No antigen is known for it.

V lost 6 bases to trimming and J lost 2 bases, with 5 bases between them. CDR1 and CDR2 (germline): LNHDA, SQIVND (reference sequence). This CDR3 contains 12 residues. The receptor comes from an adult in good health. The specimen was peripheral blood, collected on day 0 of AZD1222 vaccination. V gene TRBV19 combines with J gene TRBJ1-5; D uncertain. CDR3 amino acids: CASRLGNQPQHF. In nucleotides, the CDR3 is TGTGCCAGTAGGTTAGGCAATCAGCCCCAGCATTTT.